The clone carrying this T cell receptor beta chain has just one count. This sample was taken from a study of response to subunit inactivated influenza vaccine. J was trimmed by 4 bases and V by 3 bases; bases with no gene match: 6. CDR1 and CDR2 from the germline V gene are GTSNPN and SVGIG (reference sequence). The CDR3 is 15 residues long. Via MiXCR, TCRdb re-called the RT-PCR reads, giving one row per CDR3 protein. The table records hundreds of thousands of distinct CDR3 sequences, roughly 12% of them present only once. Separately, the same data were catalogued under a study of T cells expressing NK-cell markers. That work states: 5'RACE template switching with UMIs generated TCR beta cDNA. All TCR beta repertoires analysed originated from sorted CD3+CD56+NKG2C+, CD3+CD56+NKG2C- and CD3+CD56-NKG2C+ T cells.

The source material was PBMCs from blood, sampled on the day of vaccination. The J gene is TRBJ2-5, the V gene TRBV30, with 12 bases fitting TRBD1. The receptor was derived from a man over 45 who received an inactivated influenza vaccine. The chain's CDR3 is CAWRPGQGAGETQYF. The CDR3, as DNA: TGTGCCTGGAGACCGGGACAGGGGGCAGGAGAGACCCAGTACTTC. Based on the CDR3 plus reference TRBV30 and TRBJ2-5, the full variable domain is SQTIHQWPATLVQPVGSPLSLECTVEGTSNPNLYWYRQAAGRGLQLLFYSVGIGQISSEVPQNLSASRPQDRQFILSSKKLLLSDSGFYLCAWRPGQGAGETQYFGPGTRLLVL.